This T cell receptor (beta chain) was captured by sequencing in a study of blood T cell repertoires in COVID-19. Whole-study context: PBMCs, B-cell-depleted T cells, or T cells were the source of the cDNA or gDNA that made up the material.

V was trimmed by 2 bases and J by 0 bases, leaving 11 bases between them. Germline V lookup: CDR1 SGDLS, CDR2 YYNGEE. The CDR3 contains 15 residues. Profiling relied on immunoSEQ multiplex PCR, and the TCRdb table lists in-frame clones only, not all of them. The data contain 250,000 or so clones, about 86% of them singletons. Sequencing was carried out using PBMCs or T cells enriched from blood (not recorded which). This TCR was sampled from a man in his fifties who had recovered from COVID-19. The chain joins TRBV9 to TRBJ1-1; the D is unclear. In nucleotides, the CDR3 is TGTGCCAGCAGCGTCATATTGGCGGTGAACACTGAAGCTTTCTTT. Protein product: CASSVILAVNTEAFF.